Below, one T cell receptor beta chain is given with its context. This sample was taken from a study of blood T cell repertoires in COVID-19. CDR1 is GTSNPN and CDR2 is SVGIG in the germline V gene (reference sequence). This CDR3 spans 12 amino acids. V shed 5 bases, J shed 4 bases, and the junction held 4 bases outside the gene matches. Clones were sequenced by immunoSEQ multiplex PCR, and TCRdb holds only the in-frame ones, with some missing. The sample yields around 310,000 clones, approximately 92% seen once. Sequenced: peripheral blood. The TCR comes from a woman between 25 and 40 years old with COVID-19, enrolled during active disease. The chain employs TRBV30 and TRBJ2-5; 7 nucleotides line up with TRBD1. This CDR3 reads CAWSTGSETQYF. The CDR3 DNA reads TGTGCCTGGTCGACAGGGTCAGAGACCCAGTACTTC.